A single sample gave rise to the 10 T cell receptor beta chains below, sequenced in a study of shared clonotypes between healthy human individuals. Sequencing used immunoSEQ multiplex PCR; TCRdb keeps in-frame clones, though not all of them. The sample shows approximately 510,000 clones, about four fifths of them seen only once. Sequenced material: PBMCs. The origin of the receptors is a woman aged 40 to 49 in good health. Some clones in this sample may be carry-over from other donors' samples.

The chain combines TRBV9 with TRBJ2-2, with D perhaps TRBD2 (6 bases). The germline CDR1 and CDR2 sequences are SGDLS and YYNGEE. CDR3 length equals 15 residues. V lost 2 bases and J lost 4, with 12 bases in between. The CDR3 DNA reads as TGTGCCAGCAGCGTTGGAGGGGCGCGCACCGGGGAGCTGTTTTTT. Its translation is CASSVGGARTGELFF.

The rearrangement uses TRBV11-2 and TRBJ2-5; 9 nucleotides agree with TRBD1. With V trimmed by 5 bases and J by 5 bases, 6 bases remained unmatched. CDR3 length equals 14 residues. Germline CDR1 SGHAT, CDR2 FQNNGV. The CDR3 sequence: CASSPTGGGETQYF. The CDR3 coding sequence is TGTGCCAGCAGCCCGACAGGGGGTGGTGAGACCCAGTACTTC. The whole variable domain, filled in from reference TRBV11-2 and TRBJ2-5, reads EAGVAQSPRYKIIEKRQSVAFWCNPISGHATLYWYQQILGQGPKLLIQFQNNGVVDDSQLPKDRFSAERLKGVDSTLKIQPAKLEDSAVYLCASSPTGGGETQYFGPGTRLLVL.

This chain uses TRBV6-5 with TRBJ2-4, with D unclear. The germline V and J ends were trimmed by 0 bases and 7 bases, with 1 base remaining between them. The CDR3 is 11 residues long. Germline V gives CDR1 MNHEY, CDR2 SVGAGI. The CDR3 nucleotides are TGTGCCAGCAGTTACTCGAACATTCAGTACTTC. Protein: CASSYSNIQYF.

The rearrangement links TRBV6-1 to TRBJ1-4; no clear D. The germline V gene encodes CDR1 MNHNS and CDR2 SASEGT. V lost 4 bases and J 2 bases, leaving 14 bases between the germline ends. The length of the CDR3 is 16 residues. The CDR3 DNA reads as TGTGCCAGCAGTGCGGGGTCGCCCTTGACTAATGAAAAACTGTTTTTT. Amino acids: CASSAGSPLTNEKLFF.

The chain couples TRBV7-8 to TRBJ1-4; D may be TRBD1 (6 bases). The CDR3 spans 15 residues. Germline V gene data show CDR1 as SGHVS and CDR2 as FQNEAQ. Trimming took off 2 bases at V and 0 bases at J, with 7 bases between the two ends. CDR3 region: CASSLRTATNEKLFF. The DNA of the CDR3 is TGTGCCAGCAGCTTAAGGACAGCAACTAATGAAAAACTGTTTTTT.

CDR3: CASSSDRSDTQYF. CDR3 coding DNA: TGCGCCAGCAGCTCCGACAGGTCAGATACGCAGTATTTT. This sequence joins TRBV5-1 and TRBJ2-3; tentative D call: TRBD1 (6 bases). Germline CDR1 and CDR2: SGHRS and YFSETQ. V was shortened by 3 bases and J by 4 bases, with 9 bases between the two germline ends. The CDR3 sequence is 13 residues long. The full variable domain, its missing parts supplied by reference TRBV5-1 and TRBJ2-3, is KAGVTQTPRYLIKTRGQQVTLSCSPISGHRSVSWYQQTPGQGLQFLFEYFSETQRNKGNFPGRFSGRQFSNSRSEMNVSTLELGDSALYLCASSSDRSDTQYFGPGTRLTVL.

V gene TRBV9 combines with J gene TRBJ2-1; 9 bases are a match to TRBD2. Germline CDR1 and CDR2: SGDLS and YYNGEE. There are 14 residues in the CDR3. V shed 4 bases and J 7 bases; nucleotides not matched to a gene: 6. DNA for the CDR3: TGTGCCAGCAGCCCAGCGGGAGGATGGAATGAGCAGTTCTTC. This translates into CASSPAGGWNEQFF. Looking up the rest from reference TRBV9 and TRBJ2-1 gives the full variable domain: DSGVTQTPKHLITATGQRVTLRCSPRSGDLSVYWYQQSLDQGLQFLIQYYNGEERAKGNILERFSAQQFPDLHSELNLSSLELGDSALYFCASSPAGGWNEQFFGPGTRLTVL.

The chain is built from TRBV4-3 and TRBJ2-2; TRBD1 is a possible D gene (6 bases). V shed 2 bases and J shed 0 bases, with 13 bases lying between them. The CDR3 sequence is 17 residues long. Germline V gene lookup returns CDR1 LGHNA and CDR2 YSLEER. The CDR3 coding sequence is TGCGCCAGCAGCCAAAACTTGGACAGTACGAACACCGGGGAGCTGTTTTTT. Translated: CASSQNLDSTNTGELFF.

V and J are TRBV5-1 and TRBJ2-3, with 9 nucleotides matching TRBD2. V trimming: 0 bases; J trimming: 0 bases; junction bases outside the gene matches: 11. The CDR3 covers 19 residues. Germline V gene sequence: CDR1 SGHRS, CDR2 YFSETQ. CDR3 DNA: TGCGCCAGCAGCTTGGCGGGCGGGAGGGCCCAAACTAGCACAGATACGCAGTATTTT. Its translation: CASSLAGGRAQTSTDTQYF. The full variable domain, rest sourced from reference TRBV5-1 and TRBJ2-3, is KAGVTQTPRYLIKTRGQQVTLSCSPISGHRSVSWYQQTPGQGLQFLFEYFSETQRNKGNFPGRFSGRQFSNSRSEMNVSTLELGDSALYLCASSLAGGRAQTSTDTQYFGPGTRLTVL.

This chain connects TRBV12-5 to TRBJ2-1, with 8 bases lining up with TRBD1. The ends lost 5 bases at V and 5 bases at J; junction bases unmatched: 5. CDR3 length equals 14 residues. Germline CDR1 and CDR2: LGHNT and FRNRAP. The CDR3 DNA is TGTGCTAGTGGTGACAGGGGCGTAAACAATGAGCAGTTCTTC. It specifies CASGDRGVNNEQFF.